The 23 T cell receptor beta chains below come from one sample, sequenced in a study of Graves' ophthalmopathy and Graves' hyperthyroidism. RNA served as the template for amplifying TCR beta CDR3 regions. Second-round multiplex PCR came after a first-round RT-PCR that employed HTBI primers. Via MiXCR, TCRdb re-called the multiplex PCR reads, giving one row per CDR3 protein. The sample has over 200,000 distinct CDR3 sequences, roughly 29% seen once; the top ten hold about 8.2%. The source material was peripheral blood. These receptors were obtained from a man aged 45-65 years with Graves' ophthalmopathy.

This clonotype was seen ten or more times. The chain uses TRBV10-3 and TRBJ2-7; D is possibly TRBD1 or TRBD2 (5 bases each). The ends were cut back, 0 bases at V and 2 bases at J, with 17 bases in the middle. In germline, CDR1 is ENHRY, CDR2 SYGVKD. CDR3 length equals 17 residues. The CDR3 protein is CAISESMGSWGTYEQYF. The CDR3 bases are TGTGCCATCAGTGAGTCGATGGGTAGCTGGGGGACCTACGAGCAGTACTTC.

This clonotype was observed many times. This chain connects TRBV19 to TRBJ1-5, with 7 bases fitting TRBD1. Trimming removed 4 bases from V and 0 bases from J; junction bases left unmatched: 3. The CDR3 totals 15 residues. Germline V gene data show CDR1 as LNHDA and CDR2 as SQIVND (reference sequence). CDR3 nucleotides: TGTGCCAGTAGTACGGACAGGTTTAGCAATCAGCCCCAGCATTTT. It encodes CASSTDRFSNQPQHF.

In its sample, this clonotype was seen once. This rearrangement joins TRBV28 to TRBJ2-7; tentatively, D is TRBD1 or TRBD2 (5 bases each). Trimming removed 2 bases from V and 4 bases from J, with 15 bases in between. This CDR3 has 15 residues. Germline CDR1 MDHEN, CDR2 SYDVKM. CDR3 DNA: TGTGCCAGCAGTTTAGGTTCGGGACCGAATTACGAGCAGTACTTC. This codes for CASSLGSGPNYEQYF.

This clonotype came up many times. The CDR3 region is CASTPLQTVNTEAFF. CDR3 sequence (DNA): TGTGCCAGCACTCCATTACAGACGGTGAACACTGAAGCTTTCTTT. This chain links TRBV6-6 with TRBJ1-1, with D unresolved. Germline assignment: CDR1 MNHNY and CDR2 SVGAGI (reference sequence). The CDR3 sequence is 15 residues long. Trimming cost V 7 bases and J 0 bases, with 15 bases left between them.

This clonotype was observed at least ten times. The chain is built from TRBV6-6 and TRBJ1-1; the D gene is possibly TRBD1 (5 bases). The germline gives CDR1 MNHNY, CDR2 SVGAGI (reference sequence). The CDR3 extends over 19 amino acids. Trimming took off 6 bases at V and 9 bases at J, with 35 bases between the two ends. The CDR3 reads CASSYGAGSGGVVLTKAFF. Here the CDR3 DNA reads TGTGCCAGCAGCTACGGTGCTGGGTCTGGGGGGGTGGTCCTCACCAAAGCTTTCTTT.

This clonotype was seen many times. V and J are TRBV11-2 and TRBJ2-5; D uncertain. The CDR3 is 13 residues long. With 1 base removed from V and 4 bases from J, the gap between germline ends came to 7 bases. Germline CDR1 SGHAT, CDR2 FQNNGV. CDR3 residues: CASSLVSVETQYF. CDR3 sequence (DNA): TGTGCCAGCAGCTTAGTTTCTGTAGAGACCCAGTACTTC.

The table lists this clonotype with a count of one. This CDR3 is CASRPGQGAPTYEQYF. CDR3 in DNA: TGTGCCAGCAGGCCCGGACAGGGGGCGCCCACCTACGAGCAGTACTTC. V gene TRBV28 combines with J gene TRBJ2-7, with 11 nucleotides matching TRBD1. The CDR3 spans 16 residues. The V segment lost 6 bases and the J segment 2 bases; nucleotides outside the gene matches: 9. Germline assignment: CDR1 MDHEN and CDR2 SYDVKM. The full variable domain, in which reference TRBV28 and TRBJ2-7 provide the parts outside the CDR3, is DVKVTQSSRYLVKRTGEKVFLECVQDMDHENMFWYRQDPGLGLRLIYFSYDVKMKEKGDIPEGYSVSREKKERFSLILESASTNQTSMYLCASRPGQGAPTYEQYFGPGTRLTVT.

This clonotype came up many times. This rearrangement joins TRBV13 to TRBJ2-7; TRBD1 agrees at 7 bases. This CDR3 spans 13 amino acids. Trimming cost V 1 base and J 5 bases; bases outside gene matches: 2. Germline CDR1 is PRHDT and CDR2 is FYEKMQ (reference sequence). This CDR3 reads CASSLADRDEQYF. The CDR3 DNA reads as TGTGCCAGCAGCTTAGCCGACAGGGACGAGCAGTACTTC.

Ten or more counts support this clonotype. The V gene is TRBV18, the J gene TRBJ2-5, with D uncertain. Germline V gives CDR1 KGHSH, CDR2 LQKENI. Between the trimmed V and J ends, which lost 6 bases and 1 base, there was a span of 6 bases. The CDR3 totals 12 residues. CDR3 DNA: TGTGCCAGCTCCCCCATCCAAGAGACCCAGTACTTC. The encoded protein is CASSPIQETQYF.

The rearrangement links TRBV7-6 to TRBJ2-2, with D possibly TRBD1 on 5 matching bases. V was shortened by 2 bases and J by 4 bases, with 8 bases between the two germline ends. The CDR3 length is 14 residues. Per the germline V gene, CDR1 is SGHVS and CDR2 is FNYEAQ. CDR3 DNA: TGTGCCAGCAGCTTAAAGCAGGGCACCGGGGAGCTGTTTTTT. Amino acids: CASSLKQGTGELFF.

This clonotype was observed at least ten times. J is TRBJ2-5 and V is TRBV12-3 or TRBV12-4; D perhaps matches TRBD2 (5 bases). V was trimmed by 5 bases and J by 5 bases, leaving 18 bases between them. The CDR3 contains 15 residues. The chain's CDR3 is CASSIREPTVETQYF. The CDR3, as DNA: TGTGCCAGCAGTATCCGGGAACCCACGGTGGAGACCCAGTACTTC.

This clonotype was observed many times. The chain has TRBV28 and TRBJ2-5; D might be TRBD1 (6 bases). V dropped 4 bases and J dropped 4 bases, with 13 bases sitting between them. The germline V gene encodes CDR1 MDHEN and CDR2 SYDVKM. The CDR3 has 14 residues. Here the CDR3 reads CASSYPNRAETQYF. The CDR3 coding sequence is TGTGCCAGCAGTTACCCCAACAGGGCAGAGACCCAGTACTTC.

This clonotype came up many times. V and J are TRBV28 and TRBJ2-5; D uncertain. CDR3 length equals 12 residues. The V gene's germline CDR1 is MDHEN and CDR2 SYDVKM. Trimming took off 1 base at V and 5 bases at J, with 5 bases between the two ends. The DNA for the CDR3 is TGTGCCAGCAGTTTATACCGGGAGACCCAGTACTTC. Amino acid sequence: CASSLYRETQYF.

The chain employs TRBV6-5 and TRBJ1-2, with no clear D. Germline CDR1 MNHEY, CDR2 SVGAGI. The CDR3 contains 16 residues. The V and J ends lost 2 bases and 4 bases respectively, with 17 bases between them. This chain's CDR3 is CASSYNYSPTGYGYTF. In nucleotides, the CDR3 is TGTGCCAGCAGTTACAATTACAGCCCAACGGGCTATGGCTACACCTTC.

J is TRBJ2-7 and V is TRBV6-2 or TRBV6-3; the match to TRBD2 covers 8 bases. Germline-derived CDR1 and CDR2 are MNHEY and SVGEGT. CDR3 length: 14 amino acids. V gave up 7 bases and J gave up 5 bases; unmatched junction bases: 10. CDR3 DNA sequence: TGTGCCAGCAACCCGGGAGCGGGAGTTGACGAGCAGTACTTC. Its translation: CASNPGAGVDEQYF.

The genes are TRBV20-1 and TRBJ2-7; D gene unclear. There are 15 residues in the CDR3. The V gene lost 1 base and the J gene lost 6 bases, with 19 bases spanning the gap. CDR1 and CDR2 (germline): DFQATT, SNEGSKA (reference sequence). The chain's CDR3 is CSARVVADARSEQYF. CDR3 coding DNA: TGCAGTGCTAGAGTTGTGGCAGACGCTCGTTCCGAGCAGTACTTC.

Many counts were recorded for this clonotype. The rearrangement links TRBV4-3 to TRBJ2-7; unclear D gene. In germline, CDR1 is LGHNA, CDR2 YSLEER. The CDR3 has 15 amino acids. Trimming took off 0 bases at V and 5 bases at J, with 14 bases between the two ends. This CDR3 is CASSQEDKMLNEQYF. CDR3 sequence (DNA): TGCGCCAGCAGCCAAGAAGACAAAATGCTAAACGAGCAGTACTTC.

The chain combines TRBV6-2 or TRBV6-3 with TRBJ1-1; D gene unclear. V was shortened by 2 bases and J by 9 bases, with 10 bases between the two germline ends. CDR3 length: 12 amino acids. The germline CDR1 and CDR2 sequences are MNHEY and SVGEGT. The CDR3 reads CASSYLGLQAFF. The CDR3 region has the DNA TGTGCCAGCAGTTACCTAGGACTTCAAGCTTTCTTT.

In its sample, this clonotype was seen many times. This sequence joins TRBV19 and TRBJ2-2; the D is unclear. The germline V and J ends were trimmed by 9 bases and 3 bases, with 20 bases remaining between them. CDR1 is LNHDA and CDR2 is SQIVND in the germline V gene (reference sequence). The CDR3 sequence is 16 residues long. The CDR3 DNA is TGTGCCAGAGAGCCTAGGCAGGTGGCCCACACCGGGGAGCTGTTTTTT. This gives the protein CAREPRQVAHTGELFF.

This clonotype has ten or more counts. V and J are TRBV11-2 and TRBJ2-7, with a tentative D call TRBD1 (6 bases). The CDR3 contains 13 residues. Germline loops: CDR1 SGHAT, CDR2 FQNNGV. The V end lost 5 bases, the J end lost 4 bases, and 12 bases lay between the germline ends. The CDR3 DNA sequence: TGTGCCAGCAGCCACCGGACAGCTTACGAGCAGTACTTC. This translates into CASSHRTAYEQYF.

The chain uses TRBV6-1 and TRBJ1-2; D remains unclear. With 7 bases removed from V and 2 bases from J, the gap between germline ends came to 14 bases. Germline CDR1 is MNHNS and CDR2 is SASEGT. This CDR3 has 14 residues. This CDR3 is CASTGLDTNYGYTF. As DNA, the CDR3 is TGTGCCAGCACCGGACTCGACACGAACTATGGCTACACCTTC.

This clonotype was observed many times. The chain is built from TRBV30 and TRBJ1-1; D is undetermined. Germline V CDR1 and CDR2: GTSNPN, SVGIG (reference sequence). V was clipped by 5 bases and J by 1 base, with 11 bases between them. This CDR3 is built from 13 residues. The CDR3 region has the DNA TGTGCCTGGGGCATGGGCGGGAACACTGAAGCTTTCTTT. It translates to CAWGMGGNTEAFF.

V and J are TRBV29-1 and TRBJ2-5; D might be TRBD2 (5 bases). V shed 6 bases and J shed 2 bases, with 10 bases lying between them. This CDR3 is 12 amino acids long. The germline CDR1 and CDR2 sequences are SQVTM and ANQGSEA. This chain's CDR3 is CSVGLQQETQYF. The CDR3 coding sequence is TGCAGCGTCGGACTCCAGCAAGAGACCCAGTACTTC.